Below are 10 T cell receptor beta chains sequenced from a single sample in a study of cytomegalovirus exposure and HLA in healthy donors. PCR primers comprised 60 Vbeta and 13 Jbeta primers. Using immunoSEQ multiplex PCR, the repertoire was profiled, and TCRdb retains in-frame clones only, with some absent. The data show 100,000 or so clones, roughly 84% seen once. The specimen was PBMCs. These receptors were taken from a young woman in good health and CMV-seronegative.

This chain connects TRBV28 to TRBJ2-1; tentatively, D is TRBD1 (6 bases). V lost 5 bases, J lost 10 bases, and 18 bases lay in between. CDR1 and CDR2 from the germline V gene are MDHEN and SYDVKM. The CDR3 covers 14 residues. Here the CDR3 DNA reads TGTGCCAGCAGTGTGGGACATACAGGGAGCGAGCAGTTCTTC. Amino acid sequence: CASSVGHTGSEQFF.

To note about this clone: The junction does not match germline at one end; this may be a read error. The rearrangement links TRBV7-7 to TRBJ2-6; D not certain. The CDR3 has 15 amino acids. CDR1 is SSHAT, CDR2 FNYEAQ, per germline (reference sequence). The CDR3 is CASSLSDSGANVLTF. CDR3 bases: TGTGCTAGCAGCTTGTCAGACTCTGGGGCCAACGTCCTGACTTTC. The whole variable domain, remainder taken from reference TRBV7-7 and TRBJ2-6, is GAGVSQSPRYKVTKRGQDVTLRCDPISSHATLYWYQQALGQGPEFLTYFNYEAQPDKSGLPSDRFSAERPEGSISTLTIQRTEQRDSAMYRCASSLSDSGANVLTFGAGSRLTVL.

This rearrangement joins TRBV28 to TRBJ2-4, with D perhaps TRBD2 (5 bases). The germline gives CDR1 MDHEN, CDR2 SYDVKM. The CDR3 has 18 residues. The V and J ends lost 5 bases and 4 bases respectively, with 24 bases between them. In DNA, the CDR3 is TGTGCCAGCAGTCCCCTTGGTGCGGACTCGGTCCGGAAAAACATTCAGTACTTC. It yields the protein CASSPLGADSVRKNIQYF.

V gene TRBV19 combines with J gene TRBJ2-3; 9 bases match TRBD1. With V trimmed by 4 bases and J by 1 base, 3 bases remained unmatched. CDR1 is LNHDA, CDR2 SQIVND, per germline (reference sequence). The CDR3 runs 15 residues. CDR3 DNA sequence: TGTGCCAGTAGTACCCGGGACAGGGGCACAGATACGCAGTATTTT. As protein: CASSTRDRGTDTQYF.

The V call is TRBV4-1, the J call TRBJ2-2; possibly TRBD1 for D (6 bases). This CDR3 comprises 16 residues. Germline CDR1 reads MGHRA; CDR2 reads YSYEKL. V was cut by 2 bases and J by 0 bases, with 10 bases left in between. The CDR3 protein is CASSQWGPTNTGELFF. CDR3 coding DNA: TGCGCCAGCAGCCAATGGGGGCCTACGAACACCGGGGAGCTGTTTTTT.

The chain is built from TRBV18 and TRBJ2-1, with 7 bases identical to TRBD2. Germline loops: CDR1 KGHSH, CDR2 LQKENI. The CDR3 runs 16 residues. The V segment lost 3 bases and the J segment 6 bases; nucleotides outside the gene matches: 11. The CDR3 protein is CASSPRGTGGVNEQFF. The CDR3 nucleotides are TGTGCCAGCTCACCCCGAGGGACTGGGGGGGTCAATGAGCAGTTCTTC.

This chain links TRBV5-6 with TRBJ1-6, with D perhaps matching TRBD1 (5 bases). Germline-derived CDR1 and CDR2 are SGHDT and YYEEEE. The CDR3 consists of 15 residues. Trimming pared 4 bases from V and 7 bases from J, leaving 15 bases between. CDR3 protein: CASSEAIRVNSPLHF. The DNA for the CDR3 is TGTGCCAGCAGCGAGGCAATCAGGGTGAATTCACCCCTCCACTTT. The full variable domain, with the rest looked up from reference TRBV5-6 and TRBJ1-6, is DAGVTQSPTHLIKTRGQQVTLRCSPKSGHDTVSWYQQALGQGPQFIFQYYEEEERQRGNFPDRFSGHQFPNYSSELNVNALLLGDSALYLCASSEAIRVNSPLHFGNGTRLTVT.

J is TRBJ1-1 and V is TRBV7-2; D is unclear. This CDR3 spans 12 amino acids. Germline assignment: CDR1 SGHTA and CDR2 FQGNSA. Between the trimmed V and J ends, which lost 4 bases and 5 bases, there was a span of 8 bases. Here the CDR3 reads CASSSGRTEAFF. For the CDR3, the DNA is TGTGCCAGCAGCTCGGGGAGGACTGAAGCTTTCTTT.

The chain uses TRBV2 and TRBJ2-1; possible D gene TRBD2, 7 bases. Trimming stripped 6 bases from V and 2 bases from J, with 14 bases between. Germline V CDR1 and CDR2: SNHLY, FYNNEI. This CDR3 has 15 amino acids. This CDR3 is CASRKGGIPYNEQFF. The CDR3 DNA is TGTGCCAGCAGGAAGGGGGGGATTCCCTACAATGAGCAGTTCTTC.

The chain combines TRBV4-2 with TRBJ2-7; TRBD2 matches at 7 bases. The CDR3 is 16 residues long. The V gene end was trimmed by 0 bases and the J gene end by 1 base; junction bases not matched to a gene: 6. Per germline, CDR1 LGHNA and CDR2 YNFKEQ. The CDR3 sequence: CASSQDLASGSYEQYF. DNA for the CDR3: TGTGCCAGCAGCCAAGATCTGGCTAGCGGATCCTACGAGCAGTACTTC.